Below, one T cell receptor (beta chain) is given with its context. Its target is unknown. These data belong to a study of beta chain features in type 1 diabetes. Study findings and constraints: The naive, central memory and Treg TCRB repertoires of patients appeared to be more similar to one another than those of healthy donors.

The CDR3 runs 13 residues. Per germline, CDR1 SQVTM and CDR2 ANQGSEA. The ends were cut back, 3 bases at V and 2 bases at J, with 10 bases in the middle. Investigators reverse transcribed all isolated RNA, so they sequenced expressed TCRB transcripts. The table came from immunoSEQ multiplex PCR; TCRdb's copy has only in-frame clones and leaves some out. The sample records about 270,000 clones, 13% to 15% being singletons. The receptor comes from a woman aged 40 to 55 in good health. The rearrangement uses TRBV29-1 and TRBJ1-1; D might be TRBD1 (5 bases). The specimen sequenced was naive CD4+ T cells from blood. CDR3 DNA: TGCAGCGTTGAGGCAGACAGAAACACTGAAGCTTTCTTT. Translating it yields CSVEADRNTEAFF. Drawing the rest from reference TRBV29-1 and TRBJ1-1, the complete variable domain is SAVISQKPSRDICQRGTSLTIQCQVDSQVTMMFWYRQQPGQSLTLIATANQGSEATYESGFVIDKFPISRPNLTFSTLTVSNMSPEDSSIYLCSVEADRNTEAFFGQGTRLTVV.